This is a list of T cell receptor beta chains from one sample in a study of cytomegalovirus exposure and HLA in healthy donors. The repertoire was sequenced with immunoSEQ multiplex PCR; TCRdb's copy has only in-frame clones and lacks some. The sample lists about 300,000 clones; approximately 90% were seen once. Sequencing input: PBMCs. These receptors all stem from a man aged 35 to 55 in good health and CMV-seropositive. Each CDR3 is given with its conserved first and last residue. The D gene is left open where the match is weak. Size values are once, few and many counts, or a class for expanded clones, and some rows have none.

TRBJ2-1,TRBD1,-,TRBV28,CASRRQGAWNEQFF,TGTGCCAGCAGGCGACAGGGGGCCTGGAATGAGCAGTTCTTC
TRBJ1-2,TRBD1,-,TRBV23-1,CASSQSSARGENYGYTF,TGCGCCAGCAGTCAATCTTCGGCCAGGGGGGAAAACTATGGCTACACCTTC
TRBJ2-2,TRBD2,-,TRBV4-2,CASSQDGAGGWTGELFF,TGTGCCAGCAGCCAAGACGGGGCGGGAGGTTGGACCGGGGAGCTGTTTTTT
TRBJ2-7,-,-,TRBV19,CASSIDLETGTYEQYF,TGTGCCAGTAGTATAGATCTCGAGACAGGAACCTACGAGCAGTACTTC
TRBJ2-1,TRBD2,-,TRBV9,CASSVVSGRSYNEQFF,TGTGCCAGCAGCGTAGTAAGCGGGAGGTCCTACAATGAGCAGTTCTTC
TRBJ2-7,TRBD1,-,TRBV23-1,CASSQRTGPTPSYEQYF,TGCGCCAGCAGTCAAAGGACAGGACCTACCCCCTCCTACGAGCAGTACTTC
TRBJ2-3,TRBD2,once,TRBV27,CASSLYGTSGTDTQYF,TGTGCCAGCAGTTTATACGGAACTAGCGGCACAGATACGCAGTATTTT
TRBJ2-3,-,-,TRBV4-2,CASSEQAGLTTDTQYF,TGTGCCAGCAGCGAACAGGCCGGTTTAACGACAGATACGCAGTATTTT
TRBJ1-2,TRBD1,few,TRBV10-3,CAISERHGTDYGYTF,TGTGCCATCAGTGAGAGGCACGGGACAGACTATGGCTACACCTTC
TRBJ2-2,TRBD2,-,TRBV6-5,CASSYSAAGSTGELFF,TGTGCCAGCAGTTACTCGGCAGCGGGATCGACCGGGGAGCTGTTTTTT
TRBJ2-7,-,-,TRBV7-9,CSSSFLRTGQRSYEQYF,TGTTCCAGCAGCTTTTTGCGAACAGGACAGCGATCCTACGAGCAGTACTTC
TRBJ2-1,TRBD2,-,TRBV28,CASSWLAGVLDEQFF,TGTGCCAGCAGTTGGCTAGCGGGAGTCTTGGATGAGCAGTTCTTC
TRBJ2-1,-,-,TRBV7-7,CASSSDTGSYNEQFF,TGTGCTAGCAGCTCGGACACCGGCTCCTACAATGAGCAGTTCTTC
TRBJ1-1,-,-,TRBV10-1,CASSEREASEAFF,TGCGCAAGCAGTGAAAGAGAGGCCAGTGAAGCTTTCTTT
TRBJ2-3,-,-,TRBV7-9,CSSSFWGEWIVDTQYF,TGTTCCAGCAGCTTTTGGGGGGAGTGGATAGTAGATACGCAGTATTTT
TRBJ2-1,TRBD2,-,TRBV7-3,CASSQSGEGWSNEQFF,TGTGCCAGCAGCCAGAGCGGGGAGGGTTGGTCCAATGAGCAGTTCTTC